Listed below are T cell receptor beta chains from one sample, sequenced in a study of technical replicates of blood from several donors. The table came from immunoSEQ multiplex PCR; TCRdb's copy has only in-frame clones and leaves some out. The table lists under 100,000 clones, roughly 96% of them singletons. Sample: T cells isolated from PBMCs. These TCRs come from a human donor in good health. CDR3s include the opening cysteine and the closing phenylalanine or tryptophan. The D gene is left open where the match is weak. Size values are once, few and many counts, or a class for expanded clones, and some rows have none.

j_call d_call clone_size v_call cdr3_nt cdr3_aa
TRBJ2-7 - - TRBV28 TGTGCCAGCTCTCCAGGGACTCCCTACGAGCAGTACTTC CASSPGTPYEQYF
TRBJ1-5 TRBD1 - TRBV30 TGTGCCTGGAGTGACTGGGAGACAGGGGGTAATAGCAATCAGCCCCAGCATTTT CAWSDWETGGNSNQPQHF
TRBJ1-5 - - TRBV19 TGTGCCAGTAGTTTCGACAGAAATCAGCCCCAGCATTTT CASSFDRNQPQHF
TRBJ2-5 TRBD1 - TRBV27 TGTGCCAGCAGACGGGGACAGGCACAAGAGACCCAGTACTTC CASRRGQAQETQYF
TRBJ2-7 TRBD1 - TRBV4-2 TGTGCCAGCAGCCAAGAGGGGGACAGCTCCTACGAGCAGTACTTC CASSQEGDSSYEQYF
TRBJ1-3 - - TRBV30 TGTGCCTGGAAGGTGGGGGCACACACCATATATTTT CAWKVGAHTIYF
TRBJ2-2 TRBD1 - TRBV6-1 TGTGCCAGCAGTGAACTTAGGACAGGGAGAACCGGGGAGCTGTTTTTT CASSELRTGRTGELFF
TRBJ1-5 - once TRBV30 TGTGCCTGCAGTGGCGGAGGAGGGCAGCCCCAGCATTTT CACSGGGGQPQHF
TRBJ2-1 TRBD2 - TRBV5-1 TGCGCCAGCAGCTCCCTAGCGGGAGGGTATGAGCAGTTCTTC CASSSLAGGYEQFF
TRBJ1-5 - - TRBV19 TGTGCCAGTAGTATGGTGGGGCTTTGGCAGCCCCAGCATTTT CASSMVGLWQPQHF
TRBJ1-1 - - TRBV7-3 TGTGCCAGCAGCCCAGCGGGGAGCGGGACTGAAGCTTTCTTT CASSPAGSGTEAFF
TRBJ1-1 - - TRBV6-6 TGTGCCAGCAGTTGGAGGACGGTGAACACTGAAGCTTTCTTT CASSWRTVNTEAFF
TRBJ2-1 TRBD2 once TRBV11-3 TGTGCCAGCAGCTGGGGGACTAGCGGGAGCAATGAGCAGTTCTTC CASSWGTSGSNEQFF
TRBJ2-5 TRBD1 - TRBV18 TGTGCCAGCTCACCACAGGGGGCTGAGACCCAGTACTTC CASSPQGAETQYF
TRBJ1-1 - - TRBV10-1 TGCGCCAGCAGTACAGGGATAGACACTGAAGCTTTCTTT CASSTGIDTEAFF
TRBJ2-4 - - TRBV4-1 TGCGCCAGCAGCCAGATACAAACAGGGTGGGCTGACATTCAGTACTTC CASSQIQTGWADIQYF
TRBJ2-3 - few TRBV29-1 TGCAGCGTTCAGCCTAGCGCTAGCACAGATACGCAGTATTTT CSVQPSASTDTQYF
TRBJ1-5 - - TRBV15 TGTGCCACCAGCAGAGAACGCACAGGGAGCAGTCAGCCCCAGCATTTT CATSRERTGSSQPQHF
TRBJ1-2 - - TRBV28 TGTGCCAGCAGTCAACAGGGACAATGGGGCTACACCTTC CASSQQGQWGYTF
TRBJ2-2 - - TRBV4-3 TGCGCCAGCAGCCAAGGGCTCAGCACCGGGGAGCTGTTTTTT CASSQGLSTGELFF
TRBJ2-2 - - TRBV2 TGTGCCTCAGGGGTCGGCGGGAGAGTTACCGGGGAGCTGTTTTTT CASGVGGRVTGELFF
TRBJ1-1 - - TRBV6-5 TGTGCCAGCAGTTACTCCCCAGGGAACGCTGAAGCTTTCTTT CASSYSPGNAEAFF
TRBJ1-2 - - TRBV11-3 TGTGCCACACAACAGGCGAACTATGGCTACACCTTC CATQQANYGYTF
TRBJ2-7 TRBD2 - TRBV7-2 TGTGCCAGCAGCTTCGAGACTAGCGGACGTCCCTACGAGCAGTACTTC CASSFETSGRPYEQYF
TRBJ1-5 - - TRBV27 TGTGCCAGCAGTTTAGGCAGGGAATATCAGCCCCAGCATTTT CASSLGREYQPQHF
TRBJ2-7 - - TRBV27 TGTGCCAGCAGTATGAAACTAGGGATGTACGAGCAGTACTTC CASSMKLGMYEQYF
TRBJ2-5 - - TRBV21-1 TGTGCCAGCAGGAAAGGGAGGCGAGAGACCCAGTACTTC CASRKGRRETQYF
TRBJ1-5 TRBD1 - TRBV6-1 TGTGCCAGCATCCTACTTACAGGGGGGAATCAGCCCCAGCATTTT CASILLTGGNQPQHF
TRBJ2-1 TRBD2 - TRBV29-1 TGCAGCGTTGAAGACATACGGGAGGATTCGTACAATGAGCAGTTCTTC CSVEDIREDSYNEQFF
TRBJ1-4 - - TRBV18 TGTGCCAGCTCCCCAACGGGAGCAACTAATGAAAAACTGTTTTTT CASSPTGATNEKLFF
TRBJ2-2 TRBD1 - TRBV12-5 TGTGCTAGTGACCGGGACAGGGAACACACCGGGGAGCTGTTTTTT CASDRDREHTGELFF
TRBJ2-5 - - TRBV6-5 TGTGCCAGCACCCTTTCGAGAGGGAATGTGGAGACCCAGTACTTC CASTLSRGNVETQYF
TRBJ2-5 - - TRBV29-1 TGCAGCGTTGGGCACCAGTACTTC CSVGHQYF
TRBJ1-2 - - TRBV30 TGTGCCTGGGGCGTAGGTTTCGGCGGTGGCTACACCTTC CAWGVGFGGGYTF
TRBJ2-5 - - TRBV11-3 TGTGCCAGCAGCGGAGGAGAGACCCAGTACTTC CASSGGETQYF
TRBJ2-2 - - TRBV7-2 TGTGCCAGCAGCTTGGAACTAGCGAACACCGGGGAGCTGTTTTTT CASSLELANTGELFF
TRBJ1-3 - - TRBV6-1 TGTGCCAGCAGTGCCGGGGATACTGGAAACACCATATATTTT CASSAGDTGNTIYF
TRBJ2-3 TRBD2 once TRBV11-3 TGTGCCAGCAGCTTGGGGGAGGGCCACCCAGATACGCAGTATTTT CASSLGEGHPDTQYF
TRBJ2-1 TRBD2 - TRBV10-3 TGTGCCATCAGTGAGTCGAAAGTACTAGCGGGAGGAGGTGAGCAGTTCTTC CAISESKVLAGGGEQFF
TRBJ1-5 - - TRBV19 TGTGCCAGTAGTACAGTTAACAGGGAGCGGCCCCAGCATTTT CASSTVNRERPQHF
TRBJ1-1 - - TRBV13 TGTGCCAGCAGCTTAGGGGCAGGGAACACTGAAGCTTTCTTT CASSLGAGNTEAFF
TRBJ1-1 - - TRBV27 TGTGCCAGCAGTTTATGGGGGGGATACGAAGCTTTCTTT CASSLWGGYEAFF
TRBJ2-3 TRBD2 - TRBV6-4 TGTGCCAGCAGTAGGACTAGCGGGAGCACAGATACGCAGTATTTT CASSRTSGSTDTQYF
TRBJ2-1 TRBD2 - TRBV5-8 TGTGCCAGCAGCTCACCGGGACTAGCTCTCCGCGAGCAGTTCTTC CASSSPGLALREQFF
TRBJ2-5 TRBD1 - TRBV7-2 TGTGCCAGCTCCGCAGGGGGAGAGACCCAGTACTTC CASSAGGETQYF
TRBJ2-7 TRBD2 - TRBV6-5 TGTGCCAGCAGTTACTCGCTTGGGACTACAGCCGAGCAGTACTTC CASSYSLGTTAEQYF
TRBJ1-1 TRBD1 - TRBV27 TGTGCCAGCAGTTTTCGGACAGGGGGTGCCACTGAAGCTTTCTTT CASSFRTGGATEAFF
TRBJ1-5 TRBD1 once TRBV15 TGTGCCACCTTCGGACAGGGGCGTAATCAGCCCCAGCATTTT CATFGQGRNQPQHF
TRBJ1-1 - - TRBV6-6 TGTGCCAGCAGTTACTCTGGAGATTCGGCTTTCTTT CASSYSGDSAFF
TRBJ1-2 TRBD1 - TRBV11-3 TGTGCCAGCAGCTTTGGGACAGGGAGCTATGGCTACACCTTC CASSFGTGSYGYTF
TRBJ2-7 TRBD1 - TRBV11-3 TGTGCCAGCAGCTTGACAGGGGAATCCTACGAGCAGTACTTC CASSLTGESYEQYF